The sequence of this TCR beta chain was determined in a study of blood T cell repertoires in COVID-19. Looking at the study overall: Acute and convalescent COVID-19 samples came from the United States, Italy and Spain.

Produced via immunoSEQ multiplex PCR; TCRdb's table is partial and in-frame only. Of roughly 70,000 clones listed, 75% to 90% are singletons. Germline V gives CDR1 MNHEY, CDR2 SMNVEV (reference sequence). This CDR3 is built from 14 residues. V shed 4 bases and J shed 6 bases, with 13 bases lying between them. Sequenced input: peripheral blood. J is TRBJ2-4 and V is TRBV27; perhaps TRBD1 as D (7 bases). The TCR comes from a woman of 80 years or more with active COVID-19. Here the CDR3 reads CASSYRQGGNIQYF. CDR3 nucleotide sequence: TGTGCCAGCAGTTATAGACAGGGAGGAAACATTCAGTACTTC.